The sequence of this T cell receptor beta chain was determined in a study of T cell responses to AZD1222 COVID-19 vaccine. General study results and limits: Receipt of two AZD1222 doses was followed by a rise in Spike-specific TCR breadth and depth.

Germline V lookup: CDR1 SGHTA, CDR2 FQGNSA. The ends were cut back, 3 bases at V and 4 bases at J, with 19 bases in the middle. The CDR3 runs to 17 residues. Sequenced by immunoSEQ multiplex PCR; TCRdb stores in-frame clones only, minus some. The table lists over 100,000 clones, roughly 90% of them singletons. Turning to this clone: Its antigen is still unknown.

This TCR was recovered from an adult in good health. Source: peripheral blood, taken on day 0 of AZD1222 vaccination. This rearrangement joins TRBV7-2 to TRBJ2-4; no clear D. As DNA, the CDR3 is TGTGCCAGCAGCTTCCAACCCGGCGGTGGGGTGAAAAACATTCAGTACTTC. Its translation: CASSFQPGGGVKNIQYF.